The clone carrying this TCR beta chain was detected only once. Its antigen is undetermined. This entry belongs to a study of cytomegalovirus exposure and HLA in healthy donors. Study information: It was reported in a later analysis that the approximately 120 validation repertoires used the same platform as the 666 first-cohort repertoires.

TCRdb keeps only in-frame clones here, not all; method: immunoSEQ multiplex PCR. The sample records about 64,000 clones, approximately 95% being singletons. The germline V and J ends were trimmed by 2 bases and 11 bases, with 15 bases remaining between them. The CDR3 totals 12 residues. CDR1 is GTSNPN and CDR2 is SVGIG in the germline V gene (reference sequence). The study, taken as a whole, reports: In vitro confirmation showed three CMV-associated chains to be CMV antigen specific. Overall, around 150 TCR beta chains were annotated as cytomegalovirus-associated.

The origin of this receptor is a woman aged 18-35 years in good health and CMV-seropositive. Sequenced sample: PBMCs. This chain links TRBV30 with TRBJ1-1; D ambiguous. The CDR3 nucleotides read TGTGCCTGGAGTCAATCCCCGGAGTGGGCTTTCTTT. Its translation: CAWSQSPEWAFF.